This T cell receptor beta chain came from a study of T cells in Graves' hyperthyroidism and ophthalmopathy. Study-wide background: The authors collected peripheral blood at initial diagnosis, before any treatment. Study-level points and caveats: Ophthalmopathy was told apart from stable hyperthyroidism by a 13 V-J model. Expanded thyroid clonotypes (above 0.001) were mostly also found in blood.

Trimming removed 0 bases at V and 0 bases at J, with 20 bases between. Germline loops: CDR1 MNHNS, CDR2 SASEGT. CDR3 size: 20 residues. Notes on this clonotype: Its antigen is not identified.

Authors of the study amplified TCR beta CDR3 regions from RNA transcripts. First-round RT-PCR of the TCR CDR3 relied on the HTBI primer set. TCRdb re-derived calls from the multiplex PCR reads in MiXCR, one entry per CDR3 protein. In the table there are about 400,000 distinct CDR3 sequences, roughly an eighth of which are singletons. PBMCs stemmed from about 9.7 ml fresh peripheral blood. Material: blood. The chain links TRBV6-1 to TRBJ1-4; D possibly corresponds to TRBD1 (5 bases). This TCR was recovered from a man between 45 and 60 years old with Graves' ophthalmopathy. This chain's CDR3 is CASSEAFGVREGSTNEKLFF. CDR3 coding DNA: TGTGCCAGCAGTGAAGCTTTCGGGGTCAGGGAGGGTTCAACTAATGAAAAACTGTTTTTT.